The source of this TCR beta chain is a study of T cell responses to AZD1222 COVID-19 vaccine. Profiled with immunoSEQ multiplex PCR; TCRdb holds only in-frame clones, not every one. The profile shows approximately 80,000 clones, 75% to 90% of them singletons. On this clone: Antigen: not known.

Analysis merged second doses at about 4 or about 12 weeks. Germline trimming cut 6 bases from V and 2 bases from J; bases unmatched to any gene: 3. There are 14 residues in the CDR3. Study-wide points: Baseline antibody screening turned up just six or seven seropositive AZD1222 recipients. The study found Spike-specific TCR breadth and depth rose after two AZD1222 doses. Donors in the cohort were predominantly white British and more often female, and clonal diversity was possibly underestimated.

This chain joins TRBV23-1 and TRBJ2-3; 9 bases match TRBD2. TRBV23-1 is reported as an ORF; its role is uncertain. Sequencing was performed on peripheral blood, taken 28 days after the second AZD1222 dose. This clonotype was sampled from an adult who received the AZD1222 COVID-19 vaccine. The CDR3 nucleotides read TGCGCCAGCAGATCTAGCGGGAACACAGATACGCAGTATTTT. This sequence encodes CASRSSGNTDTQYF.